Listed below are T cell receptor beta chains from one sample, sequenced in a study of long-term antiretroviral therapy in people with HIV. Produced via immunoSEQ multiplex PCR; TCRdb's table is partial and in-frame only. Seen here are over 35,000 clones, 80% to 85% observed once, and the top ten hold around 5%. The sample consisted of unsorted PBMCs, taken 1.5 years after starting antiretroviral therapy. The origin of the receptors is a man aged 18 to 30 with HIV. The CDR3 runs from the conserved cysteine through the conserved F or W. Each record gives: V gene, J gene, D gene, CDR3 protein. The D gene is left open where the match is weak.

>TRBV7-8|TRBJ1-5|-
CASSFRVRGHF
>TRBV28|TRBJ1-5|-
CASSLSSVVGQPQHF
>TRBV27|TRBJ2-1|TRBD2
CASSLAGAVVGEQFF
>TRBV2|TRBJ2-5|TRBD1
CASSRWWTGEETQYF
>TRBV7-9|TRBJ1-5|-
CASSLGERGPKFNQPQHF
>TRBV14|TRBJ2-7|-
CASSHSSRQYF
>TRBV4-1|TRBJ1-1|-
CASSQVGAGTEAFF
>TRBV19|TRBJ2-6|-
CASSPLQHSGANVLTF
>TRBV15|TRBJ2-7|TRBD2
CATSRDIQTSGSYEQYF
>TRBV7-2|TRBJ1-1|-
CASSLWSNTEAFF
>TRBV13|TRBJ1-1|TRBD1
CASSLSGQGDTEAFF
>TRBV10-1|TRBJ2-1|TRBD2
CASTSGTSGDNEQFF
>TRBV9|TRBJ1-3|-
CASSPSGQAGGNTIYF
>TRBV27|TRBJ2-2|-
CASSEYEGGGELFF
>TRBV27|TRBJ2-7|-
CASSPLGIPYEQYF
>TRBV7-9|TRBJ2-3|TRBD1
CASSLPRTGGADTQYF
>TRBV28|TRBJ2-3|-
CASSLSLSDTQYF
>TRBV28|TRBJ2-7|TRBD1
CASSLTGVPYEQYF